This T cell receptor (beta chain) was identified in a study of blood T cell repertoires in COVID-19. The overall study: Acute-phase and convalescent COVID-19 samples originated in the United States, Italy and Spain. T cells, B-cell-depleted T cells, or PBMCs provided the cDNA or gDNA that served as material.

In the study's own analysis: Cell counts per sample came from amplifying reference gene primers. The table came from immunoSEQ multiplex PCR; TCRdb's copy has only in-frame clones and leaves some out. V, J and clone size reflect that table, while D and trimming were determined from the DNA. Of 120,000 to 150,000 clones in the sample, 86% were seen once. Looked up from germline, CDR1 is MNHNY and CDR2 is SVGAGI (reference sequence). Trimming pared 0 bases from V and 2 bases from J, leaving 7 bases between. The CDR3 is 14 amino acids. The rearrangement joins TRBV6-6 to TRBJ1-1, with D hard to call. Input material: peripheral blood. The source is a woman aged 60-75 years with acute or convalescent COVID-19. The CDR3 is CASSYSILNTEAFF. As DNA, the CDR3 is TGTGCCAGCAGTTACTCGATACTTAACACTGAAGCTTTCTTT.